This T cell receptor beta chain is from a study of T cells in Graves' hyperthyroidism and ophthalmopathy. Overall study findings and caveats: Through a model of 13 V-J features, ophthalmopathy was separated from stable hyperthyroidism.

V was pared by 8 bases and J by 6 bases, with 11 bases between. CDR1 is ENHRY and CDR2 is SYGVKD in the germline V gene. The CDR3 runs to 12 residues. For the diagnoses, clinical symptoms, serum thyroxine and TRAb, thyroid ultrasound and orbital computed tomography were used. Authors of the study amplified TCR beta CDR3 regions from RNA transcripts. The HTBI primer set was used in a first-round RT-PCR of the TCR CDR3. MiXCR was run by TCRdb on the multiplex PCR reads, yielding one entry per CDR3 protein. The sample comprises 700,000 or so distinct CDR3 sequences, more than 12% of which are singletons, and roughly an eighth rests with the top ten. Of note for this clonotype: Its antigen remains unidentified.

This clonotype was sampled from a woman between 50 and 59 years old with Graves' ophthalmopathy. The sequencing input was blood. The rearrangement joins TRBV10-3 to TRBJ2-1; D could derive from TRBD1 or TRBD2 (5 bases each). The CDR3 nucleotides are TGTGCCATCGGGACGGCTCGCAATGAGCAGTTCTTC. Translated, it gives CAIGTARNEQFF.